Here is one T cell receptor beta chain with its context. The antigen remains unidentified. Nominally healthy donors were sampled, though unrecorded immune exposures were likely. This entry comes from a study of cytomegalovirus exposure and HLA in healthy donors. Study-level points and caveats: Presence/absence analyses rested on an assumption that sequencing depth was roughly uniform across donors. Per a prior analysis, the majority of TCR beta V segments were productive roughly 90% or roughly 30% of the time. In a later analysis, CMV-associated beta chains were mostly HLA-associated, it appeared.

Primers included in the PCR were 60 Vbeta and 13 Jbeta primers. Data came from immunoSEQ multiplex PCR; TCRdb stores just in-frame clones and leaves some out. The sample has 210,000 or so clones, approximately 84% seen once. Germline trimming cut 6 bases from V and 6 bases from J; bases unmatched to any gene: 9. Germline CDR1 is WNHNN and CDR2 is SYGVQD (reference sequence). The CDR3 contains 15 residues. Sequenced sample: PBMCs. This receptor was obtained from a girl aged 2 to 10 in good health and CMV-seronegative. The chain is built from TRBV10-1 and TRBJ1-5, with 9 nucleotides matching TRBD1. In DNA, the CDR3 is TGCGCCAGCAGGATGGACAGGGGAGACCCTCAGCCCCAGCATTTT. Its protein product is CASRMDRGDPQPQHF.